These 9 T cell receptor beta chains were all obtained from the same sample, sequenced in a study of blood T cell repertoires in COVID-19. Sequenced by immunoSEQ multiplex PCR; TCRdb stores in-frame clones only, minus some. The data contain roughly 240,000 clones, roughly 86% of them singletons. Specimen: peripheral blood. The receptors shown here come from a young woman who had recovered from COVID-19.

The rearrangement uses TRBV11-1 and TRBJ1-2; D might be TRBD1 (6 bases). V dropped 5 bases and J dropped 6 bases, with 19 bases sitting between them. The CDR3 extends over 15 amino acids. Per germline, CDR1 SGHAT and CDR2 FQDESV (reference sequence). CDR3 sequence: CASSQGPAGVDGYTF. CDR3 DNA: TGTGCCAGCAGCCAGGGGCCTGCGGGGGTCGATGGCTACACCTTC.

This chain connects TRBV5-1 to TRBJ2-1; 10 nucleotides align to TRBD1. Germline V gives CDR1 SGHRS, CDR2 YFSETQ. The CDR3 sequence is 16 residues long. Trimming cost V 1 base and J 7 bases; bases outside gene matches: 8. The CDR3 DNA is TGCGCCAGCAGCTTGTTGTGGGACAGGGGTATGAATGAGCAGTTCTTC. It codes for CASSLLWDRGMNEQFF.

The count of this clone is one. The V gene is TRBV21-1, the J gene TRBJ1-5; no DNA check was done on the table's D call, TRBD1. TRBV21-1 is recorded as a pseudogene. The CDR3 has 19 amino acids. In DNA form, the CDR3 reads TGTGCCAGCAGCAAAGCGTTTCTTAGGGACAGGGGAAAGTATCAGCCCCAGCATTTT. Amino acid sequence: CASSKAFLRDRGKYQPQHF.

This chain connects TRBV6-5 to TRBJ2-1; D gene uncertain. The V gene's germline CDR1 is MNHEY and CDR2 SVGAGI. The CDR3 covers 14 residues. V was cut by 2 bases and J by 5 bases, with 10 bases left in between. The CDR3, as DNA: TGTGCCAGCAGTTACATTGGCAGTCACAATGAGCAGTTCTTC. Protein product: CASSYIGSHNEQFF.

V usage is TRBV11-2 and J usage is TRBJ2-1, with 7 bases lining up with TRBD1. V gave up 4 bases and J gave up 2 bases; unmatched junction bases: 11. This CDR3 region has 17 residues. CDR1 and CDR2 (germline): SGHAT, FQNNGV. The CDR3 bases are TGTGCCAGCAGCTCGCTCCTGGGAACAGGGGCCTACAATGAGCAGTTCTTC. It translates to CASSSLLGTGAYNEQFF.

The CDR3 reads CASSSSRDEQYF. Written as DNA, the CDR3 is TGTGCCAGCAGTTCCAGCCGGGATGAGCAGTACTTC. The chain employs TRBV28 and TRBJ2-7, with D tentatively TRBD2 (5 bases). The V gene's germline CDR1 is MDHEN and CDR2 SYDVKM. Deletions cut 4 bases from V and 7 bases from J, with 11 bases between. The CDR3 length is 12 residues.

V and J are TRBV7-2 and TRBJ2-6; 10 bases are shared with TRBD2. CDR1 is SGHTA and CDR2 is FQGNSA in the germline V gene. Trimming at V came to 4 bases and at J to 2 bases, leaving 2 bases not matched to a gene. The CDR3 extends over 16 amino acids. CDR3 bases: TGTGCCAGCAGCTCCGGGACTAGCGCTGGGGCCAACGTCCTGACTTTC. The encoded protein is CASSSGTSAGANVLTF.

V and J are TRBV7-6 and TRBJ2-2; 8 bases line up with TRBD1. Germline trimming cut 7 bases from V and 0 bases from J; bases unmatched to any gene: 10. Per the germline V gene, CDR1 is SGHVS and CDR2 is FNYEAQ. The CDR3 loop spans 17 amino acids. CDR3 region: CASKLDRASSNTGELFF. The DNA of the CDR3 is TGTGCCAGCAAACTGGACAGGGCCTCCTCGAACACCGGGGAGCTGTTTTTT.

The genes are TRBV7-2 and TRBJ2-7; no firm D call. Trimming removed 5 bases from V and 2 bases from J, with 13 bases in between. The CDR3 has 14 amino acids. The germline gives CDR1 SGHTA, CDR2 FQGNSA. CDR3 sequence (DNA): TGTGCCAGCAGCCAGACGGGTCCCCCCTACGAGCAGTACTTC. Encoded protein: CASSQTGPPYEQYF.